The rows below give T cell receptor beta chains drawn from one sample of a study of blood T cell repertoires in COVID-19. Assay used: immunoSEQ multiplex PCR; TCRdb lists only in-frame clones, some missing. This table holds 95,000 to 150,000 clones, 90% found once. The sequencing sample was made of peripheral blood. These receptors were obtained from a woman aged 60 to 75 with COVID-19, enrolled during active disease. Both conserved end residues are part of each CDR3. D genes are given only for firm matches. Not every row has a clone size; where given, it reads once, few, many or a size class.

D	length	size	J	V	DNA	CDR3
TRBD1	14	.	TRBJ1-5	TRBV27	TGTGCCAGCAGTTTGGGGACAGGGAATAACCCCCAGCATTTT	CASSLGTGNNPQHF
.	12	few	TRBJ2-7	TRBV29-1	TGCAGCGTTTCTATTTCCACCTACGAGCAGTACTTC	CSVSISTYEQYF
TRBD1	14	.	TRBJ2-5	TRBV5-3	TGTGCCAGAAGCTCAGGACAGGGACAAGAGACCCAGTACTTC	CARSSGQGQETQYF
TRBD1	16	.	TRBJ2-5	TRBV5-1	TGCGCCAGCAGCGCGGGCCGGCAGGGGGCAGAAGAGACCCAGTACTTC	CASSAGRQGAEETQYF
.	15	.	TRBJ2-7	TRBV6-5	TGTGCCAGCATCCCCTCGGTTGGCGGGGCCTACGAGCAGTACTTC	CASIPSVGGAYEQYF
TRBD1	16	.	TRBJ1-1	TRBV6-2/TRBV6-3	TGTGCCAGCAGTTATTGGACAGGTCAAATGAACACTGAAGCTTTCTTT	CASSYWTGQMNTEAFF
TRBD1	19	few	TRBJ1-5	TRBV19	TGTGCCAGTACCGCGGACAGGGCTGCCATGGTACCCTCCCGACAGCCCCAGCATTTT	CASTADRAAMVPSRQPQHF
TRBD1	13	.	TRBJ2-2	TRBV6-4	TGTGCCAGCAGCCGGGACAGGGTCGGGGAGCTGTTTTTT	CASSRDRVGELFF
TRBD2	14	.	TRBJ2-7	TRBV19	TGTGCCAGTAGTATGAGCGGGGGCCCTTTCGAGCAGTACTTC	CASSMSGGPFEQYF
.	13	.	TRBJ2-5	TRBV5-5	TGTGCCAGCAGCTTGGTGCCGGGAGAGACCCAGTACTTC	CASSLVPGETQYF
TRBD2	17	.	TRBJ2-5	TRBV6-2/TRBV6-3	TGTGCCAGCAGTTCCTTACTAGCGGGGGGGCCCCAAGAGACCCAGTACTTC	CASSSLLAGGPQETQYF
.	14	.	TRBJ1-1	TRBV15	TGTGCCACCAGCAGAGAACAGGCGAACACTGAAGCTTTCTTT	CATSREQANTEAFF
.	17	.	TRBJ2-6	TRBV18	TGTGCCAGCTCGGAGGCACTACATAGCTCTGGGGCCAACGTCCTGACTTTC	CASSEALHSSGANVLTF
TRBD2	15	.	TRBJ2-1	TRBV9	TGTGCCAGCAGCAGCGGGGTAGGCTCCTACAATGAGCAGTTCTTC	CASSSGVGSYNEQFF
.	15	once	TRBJ2-2	TRBV19	TGTGCCAGTAGTATAGCGTCAGGGAACACCGGGGAGCTGTTTTTT	CASSIASGNTGELFF
.	16	.	TRBJ2-1	TRBV14	TGTGCCAGCAGCCTCCCGGGGAGCGGTGGGTGGAATGAGCAGTTCTTC	CASSLPGSGGWNEQFF
.	13	.	TRBJ2-7	TRBV3-1/TRBV3-2	TGTGCCAGCAGCCAAGATGTCAGCTACGAGCAGTACTTC	CASSQDVSYEQYF
TRBD1	13	.	TRBJ1-1	TRBV29-1	TGCAGCGGTGGACAGGGGCCGAACACTGAAGCTTTCTTT	CSGGQGPNTEAFF
.	14	once	TRBJ2-3	TRBV14	TGTGCCAGCAGCCAAGGGACTAGGGGGGATACGCAGTATTTT	CASSQGTRGDTQYF
.	14	.	TRBJ2-2	TRBV19	TGTGCCAGTAGTCAAACAGCGAACACCGGGGAGCTGTTTTTT	CASSQTANTGELFF
.	13	.	TRBJ1-1	TRBV5-6	TGTGCCAGCTTGGGAGGATCTATGAATGAAGCTTTCTTT	CASLGGSMNEAFF
TRBD2	15	.	TRBJ2-1	TRBV4-3	TGCGCCAGCAGCCAGCCGGGACTAGCGGTAGATGAGCAGTTCTTC	CASSQPGLAVDEQFF
TRBD2	16	once	TRBJ2-7	TRBV4-2	TGTGCCAGCAGCCAAGTTTTTGGGAGGGGTACCTACGAGCAGTACTTC	CASSQVFGRGTYEQYF
.	15	.	TRBJ1-1	TRBV6-2/TRBV6-3	TGTGCCAGCAGTTACTACAGTGATGGGGGGACTGAAGCTTTCTTT	CASSYYSDGGTEAFF
TRBD1	18	.	TRBJ1-1	TRBV2	TGTGCCAGCAGGGTCGAGGTGGGGACAGGGGTAATGAACACTGAAGCTTTCTTT	CASRVEVGTGVMNTEAFF
.	14	.	TRBJ1-5	TRBV2	TGTGCCAGCAGTTATGGCCCTAGCAATCAGCCCCAGCATTTT	CASSYGPSNQPQHF
.	15	.	TRBJ2-3	TRBV15	TGTGCCACCAGCAGTGACAGGCAGGAGACAGATACGCAGTATTTT	CATSSDRQETDTQYF
.	16	once	TRBJ1-2	TRBV13	TGTGCCAGCAGCCAGCCCCCCCAGGTGGATCTCTATGGCTACACCTTC	CASSQPPQVDLYGYTF
.	11	.	TRBJ2-1	TRBV6-5	TGTGCCAGTCTAGGACTGGGTGAGCAGTTCTTC	CASLGLGEQFF
TRBD2	15	.	TRBJ2-2	TRBV5-1	TGCGCCAGCAGCCGCGGGGGGGCTAACACCGGGGAGCTGTTTTTT	CASSRGGANTGELFF
.	14	once	TRBJ2-7	TRBV19	TGTGCCAGTAGCCGTCAGGGTGATAGCTACGAGCAGTACTTC	CASSRQGDSYEQYF
.	16	.	TRBJ1-6	TRBV5-6	TGTGCCAGCAGCCTCTACTGGGGGGATTCTAATTCACCCCTCCACTTT	CASSLYWGDSNSPLHF
.	15	.	TRBJ2-2	TRBV7-2	TGTGCCAGCAGCTTACGCGGGACCCTCACCGGGGAGCTGTTTTTT	CASSLRGTLTGELFF
.	13	.	TRBJ1-6	TRBV13	TGTGCCAGCAGCTTAGTGCGGCAGTCCCCCCTCCACTTT	CASSLVRQSPLHF
TRBD1	14	.	TRBJ1-2	TRBV5-1	TGCGCCAGCAGCGTAACGGGACAGACGTATGGCTACACCTTC	CASSVTGQTYGYTF
.	16	few	TRBJ1-3	TRBV2	TGTGCCAGCAATGGGCAGGCCAATTTAGGTGGAAACACCATATATTTT	CASNGQANLGGNTIYF
.	12	.	TRBJ2-7	TRBV5-5	TGTGCCAGCAGCTTAGGAGGGCCGGAGCAGTACTTC	CASSLGGPEQYF
.	12	.	TRBJ1-2	TRBV16	TGTGCCAGCAGCCAAGGCAACTATGGCTACACCTTC	CASSQGNYGYTF
.	15	.	TRBJ1-3	TRBV29-1	TGCAGCGCAGGGGAAGGGGGTTACTCTGGAAACACCATATATTTT	CSAGEGGYSGNTIYF
.	15	.	TRBJ2-1	TRBV7-2	TGTGCCAGCAGCGTCAGCTGGGCGCGTTACAATGAGCAGTTCTTC	CASSVSWARYNEQFF
.	15	.	TRBJ1-1	TRBV10-2	TGCGCCAGCAGTGAGTCAGCGGGTTGGAACACTGAAGCTTTCTTT	CASSESAGWNTEAFF
TRBD1	20	.	TRBJ2-5	TRBV27	TGTGCCAGCAGTGCCCTCACGGGACAGGGCGATACTCTTTTCAGGGAGACCCAGTACTTC	CASSALTGQGDTLFRETQYF